One sample yielded the 21 T cell receptor beta chains listed below, sequenced in a study of T cell changes during pregnancy in multiple sclerosis. Method: immunoSEQ multiplex PCR; TCRdb's copy keeps in-frame clones and lacks some. The profile shows about 79,000 clones, around 90% of them singletons. The sequences come from CD4+ T cells from peripheral blood mononuclear cells, collected in the second trimester of pregnancy. The receptors derive from a female donor with multiple sclerosis, enrolled in a pregnancy study.

The gene calls are TRBV9 and TRBJ2-2; 9 bases are a match to TRBD1. V dropped 4 bases and J dropped 5; count of bases not matched to a gene: 6. The CDR3 has 15 residues. Germline CDR1 and CDR2: SGDLS and YYNGEE. CDR3 loop: CASSTGDRATGELFF. CDR3 nucleotide sequence: TGTGCCAGCAGCACCGGGGACAGGGCTACCGGGGAGCTGTTTTTT.

This sequence joins TRBV27 and TRBJ1-6, with 8 bases identical to TRBD1. After removal of 6 bases from V and 10 bases from J, the junction contained 8 bases not matched to a gene. The CDR3 covers 14 residues. The germline V gene has CDR1 MNHEY and CDR2 SMNVEV (reference sequence). DNA of the CDR3: TGTGCCAGCAGCACCGGGACAGGAACATCACCCCTCCACTTT. As protein: CASSTGTGTSPLHF.

The CDR3 bases are TGTGCCTCCTCTCCGGGACAGGGCTACAATCAGCCCCAGCATTTT. Its protein is CASSPGQGYNQPQHF. This chain joins TRBV19 and TRBJ1-5, with TRBD1 identical over 9 bases. Germline CDR1 reads LNHDA; CDR2 reads SQIVND (reference sequence). The CDR3 loop spans 15 amino acids. The trim removed 11 bases at V and 3 bases at J, leaving 11 bases unmatched.

This clone came up once. V usage is TRBV10-1 and J usage is TRBJ2-1; TRBD1 matches 7 bases. The CDR3 has 17 amino acids. After removal of 0 bases from V and 1 base from J, the junction contained 6 bases not matched to a gene. The germline gives CDR1 WNHNN, CDR2 SYGVQD (reference sequence). The CDR3 DNA follows: TGCGCCAGCAGTGAGTCAGGGACAGCCGATTCCTACAATGAGCAGTTCTTC. Translation: CASSESGTADSYNEQFF.

The genes are TRBV5-4 and TRBJ1-2; TRBD1 is a possible D gene (5 bases). V dropped 4 bases and J dropped 4 bases, with 11 bases sitting between them. Germline V gene data show CDR1 as SGHNT and CDR2 as YYREEE (reference sequence). The CDR3 totals 13 residues. CDR3 protein: CASSSRALYGYTF. For the CDR3, the DNA is TGTGCCAGCAGCAGCAGGGCACTCTATGGCTACACCTTC.

The V and J genes are TRBV28 and TRBJ2-1, with a tentative D call TRBD2 (5 bases). With 6 bases removed from V and 3 bases from J, the gap between germline ends came to 15 bases. This CDR3 is 15 amino acids long. In germline, CDR1 is MDHEN, CDR2 SYDVKM. As DNA, the CDR3 is TGTGCCAGCAGCCTAGCCGACCGTCTCTACAATGAGCAGTTCTTC. The encoded protein is CASSLADRLYNEQFF.

This sequence joins TRBV15 and TRBJ1-1; D is unresolved. Germline V gives CDR1 LNHNV, CDR2 YYDKDF (reference sequence). The CDR3 covers 15 residues. The V end lost 0 bases, the J end lost 2 bases, and 10 bases lay between the germline ends. The CDR3 DNA sequence: TGTGCCACCAGCAGAGATTTAGCCGGAAACACTGAAGCTTTCTTT. Translated: CATSRDLAGNTEAFF. The full variable domain, rest sourced from reference TRBV15 and TRBJ1-1, is DAMVIQNPRYQVTQFGKPVTLSCSQTLNHNVMYWYQQKSSQAPKLLFHYYDKDFNNEADTPDNFQSRRPNTSFCFLDIRSPGLGDTAMYLCATSRDLAGNTEAFFGQGTRLTVV.

The rearrangement links TRBV6-1 to TRBJ2-1; D call uncertain. The germline V gene encodes CDR1 MNHNS and CDR2 SASEGT. Trimming took off 2 bases at V and 2 bases at J, with 10 bases between the two ends. The CDR3 extends over 15 amino acids. The CDR3: CASSESLTAYNEQFF. The CDR3, as DNA: TGTGCCAGCAGTGAAAGTCTAACAGCCTACAATGAGCAGTTCTTC.

The V gene is TRBV30, the J gene TRBJ1-2; perhaps TRBD1 as D (5 bases). The germline CDR1 and CDR2 sequences are GTSNPN and SVGIG (reference sequence). Between the trimmed V and J ends, which lost 7 bases and 4 bases, there was a span of 13 bases. The CDR3 is made up of 12 amino acids. DNA for the CDR3: TGTGCCTATGACAGCCCCGTCTATGGCTACACCTTC. This sequence encodes CAYDSPVYGYTF.

The chain has TRBV7-3 and TRBJ2-6, with D hard to call. The CDR3 contains 14 residues. V was pared by 5 bases and J by 0 bases, with 5 bases between. Germline assignment: CDR1 SGHTA and CDR2 FQGTGA. The CDR3 loop is CASSPSSGANVLTF. In DNA, the CDR3 is TGTGCCAGCAGCCCTAGCTCTGGGGCCAACGTCCTGACTTTC.

V usage is TRBV11-2 and J usage is TRBJ1-6, with D unclear. V lost 0 bases, J lost 11 bases, and 8 bases lay in between. The length of the CDR3 is 13 residues. Germline CDR1 reads SGHAT; CDR2 reads FQNNGV. The CDR3 DNA reads TGTGCCAGCAGCTTAGAGGCCATAACACCCCTCCACTTT. It specifies CASSLEAITPLHF.

This rearrangement joins TRBV7-6 to TRBJ1-3, with 9 bases that match TRBD1. CDR1 and CDR2 (germline): SGHVS, FNYEAQ. Unmatched junction bases numbered 9, after V lost 5 bases and J lost 4 bases. The CDR3 is 16 amino acids. The CDR3 loop reads CASSPDRGVGGNTIYF. CDR3 in DNA: TGTGCCAGCAGCCCGGACAGGGGAGTCGGAGGAAACACCATATATTTT.

The chain is built from TRBV10-3 and TRBJ1-2; 10 positions match TRBD1. The CDR3 length is 13 residues. With V trimmed by 10 bases and J by 8 bases, 10 bases remained unmatched. Germline values: CDR1 ENHRY, CDR2 SYGVKD. As DNA, the CDR3 is TGTGCCACCGGAGGGACAGGGGCGTCGGGCTACACCTTC. Protein sequence: CATGGTGASGYTF.

The rearrangement uses TRBV9 and TRBJ1-2; TRBD1 might be the D (5 bases). The V and J ends lost 5 bases and 6 bases respectively, with 14 bases between them. The germline gives CDR1 SGDLS, CDR2 YYNGEE. This CDR3 has 13 amino acids. The CDR3 DNA is TGTGCCAGCAGGGAGCCGGGACTAGATGGCTACACCTTC. Its protein is CASREPGLDGYTF.

This chain links TRBV10-3 with TRBJ2-1; possible D gene TRBD1, 6 bases. This CDR3 has 16 amino acids. V dropped 3 bases and J dropped 4 bases, with 16 bases sitting between them. CDR1 ENHRY and CDR2 SYGVKD come from the germline V gene. In DNA, the CDR3 is TGTGCCATCAGTGATACAGGGCCTCGTAATTACAATGAGCAGTTCTTC. This codes for CAISDTGPRNYNEQFF.

In this sample, this clone turned up a few times. This rearrangement joins TRBV18 to TRBJ1-1; D unclear. The CDR3 spans 13 residues. The V gene's germline CDR1 is KGHSH and CDR2 LQKENI. Trimming pared 2 bases from V and 6 bases from J, leaving 10 bases between. The CDR3 region is CASSPRTSAEAFF. CDR3 DNA: TGTGCCAGCTCACCAAGAACGTCGGCTGAAGCTTTCTTT. The full variable domain, its missing parts supplied by reference TRBV18 and TRBJ1-1, is NAGVMQNPRHLVRRRGQEARLRCSPMKGHSHVYWYRQLPEEGLKFMVYLQKENIIDESGMPKERFSAEFPKEGPSILRIQQVVRGDSAAYFCASSPRTSAEAFFGQGTRLTVV.

The chain has TRBV2 and TRBJ2-7; 9 bases map to TRBD1. The CDR3 length is 13 residues. The J segment lost 3 bases and the V segment lost 8 bases, leaving 5 bases of the junction unmatched. Germline CDR1 and CDR2: SNHLY and FYNNEI. The DNA for the CDR3 is TGTGCCAGCTCGGGACAGGGTATCTACGAGCAGTACTTC. Translation gives CASSGQGIYEQYF. Full variable domain (outside the CDR3, taken from reference TRBV2 and TRBJ2-7): EPEVTQTPSHQVTQMGQEVILRCVPISNHLYFYWYRQILGQKVEFLVSFYNNEISEKSEIFDDQFSVERPDGSNFTLKIRSTKLEDSAMYFCASSGQGIYEQYFGPGTRLTVT.

The chain recombines TRBV5-4 with TRBJ2-3, with 11 bases lining up with TRBD2. Trimming removed 2 bases from V and 2 bases from J; junction bases left unmatched: 4. The germline V gene encodes CDR1 SGHNT and CDR2 YYREEE (reference sequence). This CDR3 has 16 residues. The DNA for the CDR3 is TGTGCCAGCAGCTTTAGCGGGGGGGTTAACACAGATACGCAGTATTTT. Translation: CASSFSGGVNTDTQYF.

This clone was counted between two and nine times. CDR3: CASSTPTSGRSSEQFF. CDR3 bases: TGTGCCAGCAGTACACCGACTAGCGGGAGGTCAAGTGAGCAGTTCTTC. The rearrangement uses TRBV2 and TRBJ2-1; TRBD2 agrees at 13 bases. V shed 5 bases and J 9 bases; nucleotides not matched to a gene: 10. CDR3 size: 16 residues. Germline V gene sequence: CDR1 SNHLY, CDR2 FYNNEI.

As concerns this clone: Its ends do not fully match the called genes, so a read error is possible. The rearrangement links TRBV4-1 to TRBJ2-3, with D possibly TRBD2 on 7 matching bases. CDR1 is MGHRA and CDR2 is YSYEKL in the germline V gene. The CDR3 totals 13 residues. The CDR3 bases are TGCGCCAGCTCGGGGGGCACCACAGATAGTACGGATTTT. The encoded protein is CASSGGTTDSTDF.

The chain joins TRBV2 to TRBJ2-7; a weak D match, TRBD1 (6 bases). CDR1 and CDR2 (germline): SNHLY, FYNNEI. This CDR3 comprises 14 residues. Trimming left V 2 bases short and J 5 bases short, with 13 bases between. The CDR3 DNA is TGTGCCAGCAGTGAACAGGGGCCCTCGAACGAGCAGTACTTC. Protein sequence: CASSEQGPSNEQYF. Drawing the rest from reference TRBV2 and TRBJ2-7, the complete variable domain is EPEVTQTPSHQVTQMGQEVILRCVPISNHLYFYWYRQILGQKVEFLVSFYNNEISEKSEIFDDQFSVERPDGSNFTLKIRSTKLEDSAMYFCASSEQGPSNEQYFGPGTRLTVT.